The TCR beta chain under discussion was sequenced for a study of T cell responses to AZD1222 COVID-19 vaccine. Of note for this clone: What it binds is unknown.

The study's findings and limits: Repertoire sampling was restricted to post-peak T cell response timepoints.

This CDR3 is built from 18 residues. Some clones are missing from TCRdb's copy, which holds only in-frame ones; the method was immunoSEQ multiplex PCR. The sample records under 200,000 clones, approximately 89% being singletons. The TCR originated in an adult in good health. The source was peripheral blood, collected on day 0 of AZD1222 vaccination. This sequence joins TRBV21-1 and TRBJ1-2; the D call of TRBD1 is as the table states it, not checked on the DNA. TRBV21-1 is designated a pseudogene. CDR3 nucleotides: TGTGCCAGCAGCAAGAGGGGTAGGAGGGACAGGGGGTTCTATGGCTACACCTTC. Amino acid sequence: CASSKRGRRDRGFYGYTF.